This T cell receptor beta chain originates from a study of tumor-infiltrating lymphocytes in primary liver carcinoma. Study details: Those enrolled were patients of both sexes, who were aged 30 to 69 years.

In this sample, this clonotype turned up many times. Extraction also yielded germline DNA, while blood RNA was obtained from unsorted whole blood. Production of TCR beta cDNA used roughly 480 ng total RNA together with a constant-region primer. Each TCR beta library was derived from three nested multiplex PCR rounds that employed slightly modified ARM-PCR. In TCRdb, the multiplex PCR reads were re-called with MiXCR into one record per CDR3 protein. The sample contains about 320,000 distinct CDR3 sequences, 50% to 70% of which appear only once. This sequence was found in a man between 35 and 55 years old with primary liver carcinoma and hepatitis B virus infection. The sequenced sample was peripheral blood.

The CDR3 region has the DNA TGTGCCAGCAGCTTGATAGGGTCGGTGGGGCAGTTCTTC. This encodes CASSLIGSVGQFF. This chain joins TRBV5-4 and TRBJ2-1; D gene unclear. There are 13 residues in the CDR3. Germline V gene lookup returns CDR1 SGHNT and CDR2 YYREEE (reference sequence). Trimming left V 1 base short and J 12 bases short, with 14 bases between.